This record looks at one T cell receptor (beta chain) sequence and its context. Its antigen is unidentified. TCRdb's copy holds only in-frame clones and misses some; the assay was immunoSEQ multiplex PCR. The table lists 140,000 or so clones, more than 70% of them singletons. Time point defined: baseline pretreatment blood. The treatment denotes: 15 Gy SBRT to primary tumor, nephrectomy 4 weeks later. Clear cell pathology was present in this patient's renal cell carcinoma. Trimming removed 3 bases from V and 1 base from J, with 2 bases in between. From germline, CDR1 is SGHAT and CDR2 FQDESV (reference sequence). The CDR3 has 12 amino acids. This record comes from a study of radiation and T cells in renal cell carcinoma. Study-wide background: Nephrectomy followed 15 Gy stereotactic body radiation by 4 weeks. Study outcomes and limitations: No pretreatment tumor biopsies were available for baseline clonotypes.

This clonotype was obtained from a woman in her forties or fifties with renal cell carcinoma. The source material was blood, sampled from a patient whose treatment included radiotherapy and nephrectomy. The V gene is TRBV11-1, the J gene TRBJ2-3; D gene unclear. The CDR3 spells CASSFRTDTQYF. The DNA for the CDR3 is TGTGCCAGCAGCTTTCGCACAGATACGCAGTATTTT.